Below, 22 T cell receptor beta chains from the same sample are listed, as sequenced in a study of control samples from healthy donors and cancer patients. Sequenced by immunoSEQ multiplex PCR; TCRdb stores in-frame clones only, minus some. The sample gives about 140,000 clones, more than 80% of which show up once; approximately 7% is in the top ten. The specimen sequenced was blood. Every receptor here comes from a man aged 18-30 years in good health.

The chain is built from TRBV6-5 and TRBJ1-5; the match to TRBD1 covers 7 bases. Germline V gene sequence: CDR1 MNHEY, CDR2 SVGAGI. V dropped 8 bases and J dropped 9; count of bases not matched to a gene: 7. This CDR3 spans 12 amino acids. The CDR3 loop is CASDRASGPQHF. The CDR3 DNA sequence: TGTGCCAGCGACAGGGCTAGTGGGCCCCAGCATTTT.

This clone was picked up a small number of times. The CDR3 DNA is TGTGCCATCAGGACGGACAGGGGTGAGCAGTACTTC. Protein product: CAIRTDRGEQYF. This chain links TRBV10-3 with TRBJ2-7; 9 nucleotides match TRBD1. The CDR3 length is 12 residues. CDR1 and CDR2 (germline): ENHRY, SYGVKD. V lost 6 bases, J lost 7 bases, and 4 bases stayed unmatched.

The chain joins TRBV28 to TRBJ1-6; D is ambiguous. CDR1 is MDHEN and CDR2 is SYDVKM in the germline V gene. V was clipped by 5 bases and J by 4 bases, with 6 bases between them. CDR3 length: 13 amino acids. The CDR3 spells CASSGRYNSPLHF. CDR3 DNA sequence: TGTGCCAGCAGTGGACGGTATAATTCACCCCTCCACTTT.

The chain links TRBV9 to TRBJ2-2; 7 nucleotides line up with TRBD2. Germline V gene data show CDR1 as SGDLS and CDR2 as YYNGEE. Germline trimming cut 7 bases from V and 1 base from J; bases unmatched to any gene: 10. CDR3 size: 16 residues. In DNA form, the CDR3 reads TGTGCCAGCGCCCGTGGGGGGGTGATGAACACCGGGGAGCTGTTTTTT. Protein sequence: CASARGGVMNTGELFF.

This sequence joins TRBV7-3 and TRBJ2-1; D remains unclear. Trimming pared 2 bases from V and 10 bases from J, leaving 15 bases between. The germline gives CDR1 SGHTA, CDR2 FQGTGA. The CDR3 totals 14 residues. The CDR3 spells CASSLEDVGGEQFF. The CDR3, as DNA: TGTGCCAGCAGCTTAGAGGACGTAGGCGGCGAGCAGTTCTTC.

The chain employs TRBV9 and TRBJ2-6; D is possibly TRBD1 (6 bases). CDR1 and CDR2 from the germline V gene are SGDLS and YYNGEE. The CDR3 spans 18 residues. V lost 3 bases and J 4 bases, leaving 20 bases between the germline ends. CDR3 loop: CASSAAPYRERGANVLTF. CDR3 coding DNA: TGTGCCAGCAGCGCAGCGCCCTACAGGGAGAGGGGGGCCAACGTCCTGACTTTC.

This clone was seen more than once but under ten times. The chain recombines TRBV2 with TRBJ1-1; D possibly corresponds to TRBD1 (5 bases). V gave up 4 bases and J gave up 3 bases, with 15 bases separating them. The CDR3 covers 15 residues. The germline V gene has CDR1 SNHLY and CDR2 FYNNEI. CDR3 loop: CASSVRGAGDTEAFF. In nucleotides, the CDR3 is TGTGCCAGCAGTGTGAGAGGGGCTGGGGACACTGAAGCTTTCTTT.

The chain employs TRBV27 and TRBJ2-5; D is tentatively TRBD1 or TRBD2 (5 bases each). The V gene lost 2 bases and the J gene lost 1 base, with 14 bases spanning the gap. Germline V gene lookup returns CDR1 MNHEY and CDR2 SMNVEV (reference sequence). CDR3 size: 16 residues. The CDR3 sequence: CASSLKPHGAQETQYF. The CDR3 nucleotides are TGTGCCAGCAGTTTAAAGCCCCACGGGGCCCAAGAGACCCAGTACTTC.

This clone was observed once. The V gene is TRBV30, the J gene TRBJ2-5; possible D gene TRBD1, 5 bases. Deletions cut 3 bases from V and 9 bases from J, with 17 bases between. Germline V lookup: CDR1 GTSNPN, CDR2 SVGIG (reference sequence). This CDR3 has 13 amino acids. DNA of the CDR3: TGTGCCTGGAGGCCAGGGTATAGGCAACCCCAGTACTTC. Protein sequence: CAWRPGYRQPQYF.

The CDR3 sequence: CASSIDENQPQHF. The CDR3 bases are TGTGCCAGTAGTATAGACGAGAATCAGCCCCAGCATTTT. The chain combines TRBV19 with TRBJ1-5; D remains ambiguous. Germline V lookup: CDR1 LNHDA, CDR2 SQIVND (reference sequence). The CDR3 spans 13 residues. Trimming removed 0 bases from V and 4 bases from J, with 4 bases in between.

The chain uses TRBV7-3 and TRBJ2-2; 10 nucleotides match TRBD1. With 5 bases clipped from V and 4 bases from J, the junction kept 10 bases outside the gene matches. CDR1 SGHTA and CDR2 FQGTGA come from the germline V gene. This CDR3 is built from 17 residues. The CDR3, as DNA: TGTGCCAGCAGCCCAGATGGGGGACAGGGGACCACCGGGGAGCTGTTTTTT. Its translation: CASSPDGGQGTTGELFF.

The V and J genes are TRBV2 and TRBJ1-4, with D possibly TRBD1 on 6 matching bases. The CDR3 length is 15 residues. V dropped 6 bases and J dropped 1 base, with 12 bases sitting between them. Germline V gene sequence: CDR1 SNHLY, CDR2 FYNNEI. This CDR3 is CASSRNRVTNEKLFF. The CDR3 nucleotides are TGTGCCAGCAGCCGGAACAGGGTAACTAATGAAAAACTGTTTTTT.

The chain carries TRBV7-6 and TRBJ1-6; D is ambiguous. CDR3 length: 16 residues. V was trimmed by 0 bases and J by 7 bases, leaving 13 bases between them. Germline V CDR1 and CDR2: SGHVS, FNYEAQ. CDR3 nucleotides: TGTGCCAGCAGCTTAGCGGGTTGGGCGGAGAATTCACCCCTCCACTTT. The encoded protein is CASSLAGWAENSPLHF.

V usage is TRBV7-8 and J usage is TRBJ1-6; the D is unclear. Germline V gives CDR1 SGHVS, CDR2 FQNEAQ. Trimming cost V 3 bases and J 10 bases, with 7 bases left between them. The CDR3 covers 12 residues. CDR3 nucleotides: TGTGCCAGCAGCTTTAGCGTCTCACCCCTCCACTTT. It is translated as CASSFSVSPLHF.

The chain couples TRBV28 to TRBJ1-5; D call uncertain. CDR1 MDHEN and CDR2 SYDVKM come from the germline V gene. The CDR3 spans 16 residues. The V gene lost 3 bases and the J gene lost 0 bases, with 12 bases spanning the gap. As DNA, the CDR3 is TGTGCCAGCAGTTTTGACGGACTCTATAGCAATCAGCCCCAGCATTTT. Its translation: CASSFDGLYSNQPQHF.

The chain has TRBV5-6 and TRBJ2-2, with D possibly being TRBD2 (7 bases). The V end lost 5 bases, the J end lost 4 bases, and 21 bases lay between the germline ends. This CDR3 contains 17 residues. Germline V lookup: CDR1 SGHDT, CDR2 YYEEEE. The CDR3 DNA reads TGTGCCAGCAGTGGGGGAGGCGGGGGCCCATTCACCGGGGAGCTGTTTTTT. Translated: CASSGGGGGPFTGELFF.

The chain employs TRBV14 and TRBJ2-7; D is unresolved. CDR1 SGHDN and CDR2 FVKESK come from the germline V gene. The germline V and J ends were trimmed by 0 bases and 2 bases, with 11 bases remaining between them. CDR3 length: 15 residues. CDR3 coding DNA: TGTGCCAGCAGCCAAGAGCCCAGTTCTCCCTACGAGCAGTACTTC. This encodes CASSQEPSSPYEQYF.

CDR3 sequence: CASAKGAEQYF. CDR3 nucleotide sequence: TGTGCTAGTGCGAAGGGGGCCGAGCAGTACTTC. The rearrangement joins TRBV12-5 to TRBJ2-7; 7 bases fit TRBD1. The length of the CDR3 is 11 residues. Germline V gives CDR1 LGHNT, CDR2 FRNRAP. Trimming cost V 7 bases and J 6 bases; bases outside gene matches: 3.

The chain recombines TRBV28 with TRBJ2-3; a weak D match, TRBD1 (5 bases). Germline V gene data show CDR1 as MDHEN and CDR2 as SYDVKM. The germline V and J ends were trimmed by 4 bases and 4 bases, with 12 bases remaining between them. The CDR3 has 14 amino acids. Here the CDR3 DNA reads TGTGCCAGCAGTTCCCCCCAGGGTGCAGATACGCAGTATTTT. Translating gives CASSSPQGADTQYF.

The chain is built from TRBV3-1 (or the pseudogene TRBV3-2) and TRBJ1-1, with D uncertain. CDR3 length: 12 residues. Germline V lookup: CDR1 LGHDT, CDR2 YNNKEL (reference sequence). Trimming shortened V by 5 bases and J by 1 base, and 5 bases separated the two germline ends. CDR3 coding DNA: TGTGCCAGCAGCGGAGGGAACACTGAAGCTTTCTTT. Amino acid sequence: CASSGGNTEAFF.

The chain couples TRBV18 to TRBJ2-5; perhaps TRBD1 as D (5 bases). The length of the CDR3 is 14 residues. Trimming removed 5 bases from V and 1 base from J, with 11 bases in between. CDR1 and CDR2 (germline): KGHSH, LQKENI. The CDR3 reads CASSERGSQETQYF. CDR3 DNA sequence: TGTGCCAGCTCAGAAAGGGGCAGCCAAGAGACCCAGTACTTC.

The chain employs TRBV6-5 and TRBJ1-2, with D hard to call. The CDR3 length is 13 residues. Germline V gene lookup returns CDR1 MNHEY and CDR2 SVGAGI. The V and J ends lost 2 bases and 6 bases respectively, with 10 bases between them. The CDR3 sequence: CASSYAAGDGYTF. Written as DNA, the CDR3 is TGTGCCAGCAGTTACGCGGCAGGCGATGGCTACACCTTC.